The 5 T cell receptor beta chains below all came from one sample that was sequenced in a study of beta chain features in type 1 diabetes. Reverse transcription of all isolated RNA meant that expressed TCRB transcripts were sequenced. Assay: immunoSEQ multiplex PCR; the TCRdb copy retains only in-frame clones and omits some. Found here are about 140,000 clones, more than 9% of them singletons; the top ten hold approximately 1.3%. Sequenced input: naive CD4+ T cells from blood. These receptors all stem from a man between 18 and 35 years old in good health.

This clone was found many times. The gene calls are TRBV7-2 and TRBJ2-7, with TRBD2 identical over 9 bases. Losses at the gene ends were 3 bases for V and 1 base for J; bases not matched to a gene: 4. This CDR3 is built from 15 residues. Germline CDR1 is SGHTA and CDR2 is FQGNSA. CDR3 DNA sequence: TGTGCCAGCAGCTTCCGACTAGCGGATTCCTACGAGCAGTACTTC. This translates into CASSFRLADSYEQYF.

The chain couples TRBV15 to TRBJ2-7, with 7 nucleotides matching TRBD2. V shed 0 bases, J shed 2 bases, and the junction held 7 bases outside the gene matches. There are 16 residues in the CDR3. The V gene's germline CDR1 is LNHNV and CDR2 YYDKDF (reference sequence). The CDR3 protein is CATSRDGEGSAYEQYF. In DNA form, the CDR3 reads TGTGCCACCAGCAGAGATGGGGAGGGGTCTGCCTACGAGCAGTACTTC.

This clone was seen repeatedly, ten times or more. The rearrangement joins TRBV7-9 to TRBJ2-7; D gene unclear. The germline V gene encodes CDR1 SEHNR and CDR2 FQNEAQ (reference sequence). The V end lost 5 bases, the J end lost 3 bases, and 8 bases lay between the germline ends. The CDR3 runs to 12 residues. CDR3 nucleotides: TGTGCCAGCAGCCAACATAACTACGAGCAGTACTTC. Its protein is CASSQHNYEQYF. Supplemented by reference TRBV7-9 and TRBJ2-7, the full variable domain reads DTGVSQNPRHKITKRGQNVTFRCDPISEHNRLYWYRQTLGQGPEFLTYFQNEAQLEKSRLLSDRFSAERPKGSFSTLEIQRTEQGDSAMYLCASSQHNYEQYFGPGTRLTVT.

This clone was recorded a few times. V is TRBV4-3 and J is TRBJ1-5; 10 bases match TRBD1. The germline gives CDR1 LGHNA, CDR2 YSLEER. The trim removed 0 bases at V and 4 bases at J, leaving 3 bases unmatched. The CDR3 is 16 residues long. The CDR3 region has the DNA TGCGCCAGCAGCCAAGATTTGGGACAGGGGAATCAGCCCCAGCATTTT. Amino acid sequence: CASSQDLGQGNQPQHF.

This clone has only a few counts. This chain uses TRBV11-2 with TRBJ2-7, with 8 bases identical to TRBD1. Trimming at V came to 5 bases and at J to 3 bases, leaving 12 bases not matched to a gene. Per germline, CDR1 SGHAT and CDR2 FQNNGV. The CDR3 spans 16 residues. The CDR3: CASSTNIRDRNYEQYF. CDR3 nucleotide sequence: TGTGCCAGCAGCACGAACATCCGGGACAGGAACTACGAGCAGTACTTC.